This T cell receptor (beta chain) was identified during a study of blood T cell repertoires in COVID-19. In the original workflow: Amplification of reference gene primers was used by the study to estimate nucleated cell counts. The protocol was immunoSEQ multiplex PCR, while the TCRdb copy is restricted to in-frame clones and leaves out a portion. V, J and clone size are taken as reported in that table, and D and trimming were inferred from the DNA itself. Among 100,000 to 150,000 clones listed, more than 70% were seen once. Germline lookup yields CDR1 SGDLS and CDR2 YYNGEE. With V trimmed by 3 bases and J by 4 bases, 13 bases remained unmatched. This CDR3 has 17 residues.

The chain is built from TRBV9 and TRBJ2-1, with 7 bases matching TRBD2. The receptor was derived from a man in his forties or fifties with acute or convalescent COVID-19. The sample comprised peripheral blood. CDR3 bases: TGTGCCAGCAGCGCCCCTGGTGGGACTATAAGATACAATGAGCAGTTCTTC. Translation gives CASSAPGGTIRYNEQFF.